This T cell receptor beta chain appears in the sequencing data of a study of blood T cell repertoires in COVID-19. Study background: COVID-19 samples from acute and convalescent phases originated in the United States, Italy and Spain. Nucleic acid was either cDNA or gDNA, and it came from T cells, B-cell-depleted T cells, or PBMCs.

CDR1 is MNHNY and CDR2 is SVGAGI in the germline V gene (reference sequence). CDR3 length equals 14 residues. Trimming took 7 bases from V and 4 from J, leaving 17 bases between them. Original data processing: Reference gene primer amplification yielded estimated nucleated cell counts. The protocol was immunoSEQ multiplex PCR, while the TCRdb copy is restricted to in-frame clones and leaves out a portion. The D gene and trimming were derived from the DNA, and the V and J assignments and clone size from that table. Of 130,000 to 150,000 clones in the sample, roughly 90% are singletons; the top ten hold about 2.1%.

This clonotype was sampled from a human donor in a cohort sampled during active COVID-19. The sample consisted of peripheral blood. The chain links TRBV6-6 to TRBJ2-7, with D possibly TRBD2 on 5 matching bases. CDR3 in amino acids: CASTSDKRRYEQYF. CDR3 bases: TGTGCCAGCACCTCGGATAAGCGGAGGTACGAGCAGTACTTC.